A single T cell receptor (beta chain) is shown here with its context. Its specificity is not known. Method: immunoSEQ multiplex PCR; TCRdb's copy keeps in-frame clones and lacks some. There are about 5,500 clones in the sample; 85% to 95% occur only once, and 25% to 40% lies in the top ten. The sample originates from a study of STAT3 mutations in large granular lymphocyte leukemia. The study's findings and limits: Every T-LGLL patient had at least one immunodominant TCRbeta clonotype. After therapy, about 35% of the 18 patients switched clonotypes, all new clones STAT3 wild type.

The CDR3 sequence is 14 residues long. Per the germline V gene, CDR1 is MNHEY and CDR2 is SMNVEV (reference sequence). V gave up 5 bases and J gave up 7 bases; unmatched junction bases: 9. The receptor's source is a man aged 55 to 70 with T-cell large granular lymphocyte leukemia. Some clones in this sample may be carry-over from other donors' samples. Material: peripheral blood mononuclear cells. V usage is TRBV27 and J usage is TRBJ2-7; 9 bases map to TRBD1. The chain's CDR3 is CASSQLQGAGEQYF. Here the CDR3 DNA reads TGTGCCAGCAGTCAACTACAGGGGGCAGGGGAGCAGTACTTC.